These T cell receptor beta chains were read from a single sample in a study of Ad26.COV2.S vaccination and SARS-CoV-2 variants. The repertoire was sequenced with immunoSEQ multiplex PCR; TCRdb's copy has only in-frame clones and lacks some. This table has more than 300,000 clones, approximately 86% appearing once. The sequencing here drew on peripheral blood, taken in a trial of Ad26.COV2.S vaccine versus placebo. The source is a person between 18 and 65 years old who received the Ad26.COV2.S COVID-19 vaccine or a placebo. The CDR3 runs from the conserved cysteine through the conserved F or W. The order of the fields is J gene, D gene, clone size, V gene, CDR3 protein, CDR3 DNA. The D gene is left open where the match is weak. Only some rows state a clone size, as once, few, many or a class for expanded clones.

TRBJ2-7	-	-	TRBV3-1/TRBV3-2	CASSHRASYEQYF	TGTGCCAGCAGCCACAGGGCCTCCTACGAGCAGTACTTC
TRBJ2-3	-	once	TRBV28	CASSFGPGDTQYF	TGTGCCAGCAGTTTTGGGCCAGGGGATACGCAGTATTTT
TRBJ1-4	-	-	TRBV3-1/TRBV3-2	CASSQVNEKLFF	TGTGCCAGCAGCCAAGTGAATGAAAAACTGTTTTTT
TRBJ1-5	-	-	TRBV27	CASRYLGLPINKGQPQHF	TGTGCCTCGCGGTACCTCGGACTGCCGATTAATAAAGGACAGCCCCAGCATTTT
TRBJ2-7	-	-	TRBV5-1	CASSSAGLHYEQYF	TGCGCCAGCAGCTCAGCCGGGCTCCACTACGAGCAGTACTTC
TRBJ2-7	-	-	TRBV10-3	CAISETGPNTAHEQYF	TGTGCCATCAGCGAAACCGGACCGAATACAGCTCACGAGCAGTACTTC
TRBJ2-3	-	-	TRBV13	CASSLKRGDTQYF	TGTGCCAGCAGCTTAAAGAGGGGGGATACGCAGTATTTT
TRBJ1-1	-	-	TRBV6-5	CASSYSWDIGTEAFF	TGTGCCAGCAGTTACTCGTGGGACATCGGCACTGAAGCTTTCTTT
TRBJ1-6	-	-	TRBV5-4	CASSLVRSSYNSPLHF	TGTGCCAGCAGCTTGGTACGGAGCTCCTATAATTCACCCCTCCACTTT
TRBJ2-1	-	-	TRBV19	CASSPRGGINEQFF	TGTGCCAGTAGCCCCAGGGGAGGTATAAATGAGCAGTTCTTC
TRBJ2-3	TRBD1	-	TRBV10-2	CASSVTGTEETDTQYF	TGCGCCAGCAGTGTCACCGGGACAGAAGAAACAGATACGCAGTATTTT
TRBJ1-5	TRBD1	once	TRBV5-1	CASSEQGAAGQPQHF	TGCGCCAGCAGCGAGCAGGGGGCAGCGGGTCAGCCCCAGCATTTT
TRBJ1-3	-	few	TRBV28	CASSLTYNSGNTIYF	TGTGCCAGCAGTCTTACGTATAACTCTGGAAACACCATATATTTT
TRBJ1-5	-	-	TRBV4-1	CASSQDTYGDNQPQHF	TGCGCCAGCAGCCAAGATACCTACGGGGATAATCAGCCCCAGCATTTT
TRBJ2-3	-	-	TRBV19	CASRPGLRASTDTQYF	TGTGCCAGCCGACCGGGACTCAGGGCCAGCACAGATACGCAGTATTTT
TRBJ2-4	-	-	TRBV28	CASSSPRTGDLAKNIQYF	TGTGCCAGCAGTTCCCCGAGGACCGGAGACCTAGCCAAAAACATTCAGTACTTC
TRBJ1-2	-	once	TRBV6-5	CASSYSPYYGYTF	TGTGCCAGCAGTTACTCTCCCTACTATGGCTACACCTTC
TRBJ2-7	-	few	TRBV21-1	CASSKLKRGAYEQYF	TGTGCCAGCAGCAAACTGAAAAGGGGAGCGTACGAGCAGTACTTC
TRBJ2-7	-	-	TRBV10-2	CASSERGGGEQYF	TGCGCCAGCAGTGAAAGGGGAGGGGGCGAGCAGTACTTC
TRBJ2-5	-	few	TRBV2	CASSRALQETQYF	TGTGCCAGCAGCCGGGCCTTACAAGAGACCCAGTACTTC
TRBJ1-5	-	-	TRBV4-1	CASSHLTQPSDQPQHF	TGCGCCAGCAGCCATTTAACTCAACCTTCTGATCAGCCCCAGCATTTT
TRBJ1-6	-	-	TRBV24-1	CATSEDYYSPLHF	TGTGCCACCAGTGAGGATTATTATTCACCCCTCCACTTT
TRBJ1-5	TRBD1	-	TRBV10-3	CAISERDRGYQPQHF	TGTGCCATCAGTGAGCGGGACAGGGGTTATCAGCCCCAGCATTTT
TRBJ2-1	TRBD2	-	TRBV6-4	CASSDSQRGINEQFF	TGTGCCAGCAGTGACTCCCAGCGGGGGATCAATGAGCAGTTCTTC
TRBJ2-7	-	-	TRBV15	CATSSAIAGSNYEQYF	TGTGCCACCAGCAGTGCAATTGCAGGGTCCAATTACGAGCAGTACTTC
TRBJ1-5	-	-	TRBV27	CASSLRGTDSNQPQHF	TGTGCCAGCAGTTTGAGGGGAACGGATAGCAATCAGCCCCAGCATTTT
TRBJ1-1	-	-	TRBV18	CASLQSMNTEAFF	TGTGCCAGCTTGCAGAGCATGAACACTGAAGCTTTCTTT
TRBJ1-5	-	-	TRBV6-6	CASSLGQSHSNQPQHF	TGTGCCAGCAGTTTAGGACAGTCCCATAGCAATCAGCCCCAGCATTTT
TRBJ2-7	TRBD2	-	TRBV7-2	CASSLGTSVEQYF	TGTGCCAGCAGCTTAGGGACTAGCGTTGAGCAGTACTTC
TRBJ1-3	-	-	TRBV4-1	CASSQVMGNTIYF	TGCGCCAGCAGCCAAGTAATGGGAAACACCATATATTTT
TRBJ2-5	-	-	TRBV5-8	CASSSTRFRETQYF	TGTGCCAGCAGCTCAACTAGGTTTAGAGAGACCCAGTACTTC
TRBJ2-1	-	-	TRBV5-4	CASFNSYNEQFF	TGTGCCAGCTTTAACTCCTACAATGAGCAGTTCTTC
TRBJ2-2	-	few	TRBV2	CASSGGGNTGELFF	TGTGCCAGCAGTGGTGGGGGGAACACCGGGGAGCTGTTTTTT
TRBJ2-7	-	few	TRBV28	CASSLSPLLGEQYF	TGTGCCAGCAGTTTATCCCCCCTACTAGGGGAGCAGTACTTC
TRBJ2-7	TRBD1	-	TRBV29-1	CSVEGYRDRGPYEQYF	TGCAGCGTTGAGGGATATAGGGACAGGGGTCCCTACGAGCAGTACTTC
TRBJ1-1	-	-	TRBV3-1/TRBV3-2	CASSPQRRGRGEAFF	TGTGCCAGCAGCCCGCAACGTAGAGGGCGCGGGGAAGCTTTCTTT
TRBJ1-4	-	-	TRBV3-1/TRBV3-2	CASSQGEKLFF	TGTGCCAGCAGCCAAGGCGAAAAACTGTTTTTT
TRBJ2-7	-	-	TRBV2	CASSPARGPYEQYF	TGTGCCAGCAGCCCCGCCAGGGGACCCTACGAGCAGTACTTC
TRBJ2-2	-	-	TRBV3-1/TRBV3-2	CASSRGHSNTGELFF	TGTGCCAGCAGCCGTGGGCACAGTAACACCGGGGAGCTGTTTTTT
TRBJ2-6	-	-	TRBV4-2	CASSQDSRAGANVLTF	TGTGCCAGCAGCCAAGATTCCAGGGCTGGGGCCAACGTCCTGACTTTC
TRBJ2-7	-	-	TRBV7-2	CASSLLQIYEQYF	TGTGCCAGCAGCTTACTTCAGATTTACGAGCAGTACTTC
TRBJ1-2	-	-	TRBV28	CASRPQGVQDYGYTF	TGTGCCAGCAGACCGCAGGGAGTTCAAGACTATGGCTACACCTTC
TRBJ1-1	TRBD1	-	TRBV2	CASRGDSYTVREAFF	TGTGCCAGCAGAGGGGACAGCTACACCGTTCGTGAAGCTTTCTTT